Listed below are T cell receptor beta chains from one sample, sequenced in a study of STAT3 mutations in large granular lymphocyte leukemia. TCRdb's table, derived via immunoSEQ multiplex PCR, lists solely in-frame clones and lacks some. The repertoire holds about 42,000 clones, with about 81% as singletons. The sequenced sample was PBMCs. The receptors stem from a human donor with T large granular lymphocyte leukemia. Some clones in this sample may be carry-over from other donors' samples. Both conserved end residues are part of each CDR3. A D gene is named only where the DNA matches it firmly. The size of a clone is reported for some rows only, either as once, few or many, or as a class for expanded clones.

d_call clone_size j_call v_call cdr3_aa cdr3_nt
- - TRBJ1-4 TRBV13 CASSLSPLLQATNEKLFF TGTGCCAGCAGCTTATCCCCTTTACTGCAGGCAACTAATGAAAAACTGTTTTTT
- once TRBJ1-1 TRBV2 CASSEGPGGMNTEAFF TGTGCCAGCAGTGAGGGCCCGGGGGGCATGAACACTGAAGCTTTCTTT
- - TRBJ1-2 TRBV25-1 CASSDPGTSHYGYTF TGTGCCAGCAGTGACCCGGGAACTTCACACTATGGCTACACCTTC
- - TRBJ1-5 TRBV7-9 CASSFGNQPQHF TGTGCCAGCAGCTTCGGGAATCAGCCCCAGCATTTT
TRBD1 - TRBJ2-5 TRBV6-5 CASSWGQGETQYF TGTGCCAGCAGTTGGGGACAGGGAGAGACCCAGTACTTC
- - TRBJ1-2 TRBV6-5 CASAAGVGGYTF TGTGCCAGCGCGGCAGGGGTCGGTGGCTACACCTTC
- - TRBJ2-2 TRBV6-6 CASSLTEYTGELFF TGTGCCAGCAGTTTGACAGAGTACACCGGGGAGCTGTTTTTT
- once TRBJ2-7 TRBV6-1 CASSPGTPGPYEQYF TGTGCCAGCAGTCCTGGGACTCCGGGGCCCTACGAGCAGTACTTC
- few TRBJ2-2 TRBV5-1 CASSLAGDISGELFF TGCGCCAGCAGCTTGGCAGGGGATATAAGCGGGGAGCTGTTTTTT
- - TRBJ2-1 TRBV6-1 CASSGPGTASNEQFF TGTGCCAGCAGTGGCCCCGGTACCGCGTCGAATGAGCAGTTCTTC
- once TRBJ1-2 TRBV18 CASSSSGGPEGGYTF TGTGCCAGCTCATCCTCGGGGGGGCCCGAGGGAGGCTACACCTTC
TRBD1 - TRBJ2-1 TRBV6-1 CAGQGGFYNEQFF TGTGCCGGACAGGGGGGATTTTACAATGAGCAGTTCTTC
- few TRBJ1-1 TRBV6-5 CASSPDRYTEAFF TGTGCCAGCAGCCCCGACAGGTACACTGAAGCTTTCTTT
- - TRBJ2-7 TRBV7-6 CASSSGVGEQYF TGTGCCAGCAGCTCAGGGGTAGGAGAGCAGTACTTC
- - TRBJ2-2 TRBV27 CASIDVFNTGELFF TGTGCCAGCATTGACGTATTCAACACCGGGGAGCTGTTTTTT
TRBD1 - TRBJ1-2 TRBV30 CAFRTGLGDYGYTF TGTGCCTTCCGGACAGGTCTCGGGGACTATGGCTACACCTTC
TRBD1 once TRBJ1-5 TRBV7-2 CASSLVGTAHQPQHF TGTGCCAGCAGCTTAGTAGGGACAGCACATCAGCCCCAGCATTTT
- - TRBJ2-3 TRBV28 CASSLWTGETSTDTQYF TGTGCCAGCAGTTTATGGACGGGGGAGACTAGCACAGATACGCAGTATTTT
TRBD1 - TRBJ2-5 TRBV7-2 CASSRQGIQETQYF TGTGCCAGCAGCCGACAGGGAATCCAAGAGACCCAGTACTTC
TRBD1 - TRBJ2-2 TRBV14 CASSQLWRGQVGELFF TGTGCCAGCAGCCAACTGTGGCGGGGACAGGTCGGGGAGCTGTTTTTT